These 10 T cell receptor beta chains were all obtained from the same sample, sequenced in a study of T cell clonality in common variable immunodeficiency. Only in-frame clones appear in the TCRdb table, and some are missing; sequencing was by immunoSEQ multiplex PCR. The sample presents over 30,000 clones, none singletons. The antigens these receptors bind are not known. Overall study findings and caveats: Reportedly, TCR beta sequences from common variable immunodeficiency showed fewer deletions and N-nucleotide insertions.

The sequenced material came from peripheral blood mononuclear cells. The source of these receptors is a human donor with common variable immunodeficiency.

This clone has a handful of counts. The read ends 3 residues before the CDR3 terminus; that terminus is restored from the germline J gene. The V and J genes are TRBV20-1 and TRBJ2-7; D is uncertain. CDR1 and CDR2 (germline): DFQATT, SNEGSKA (reference sequence). This CDR3 comprises 14 residues. Trimming stripped 1 base from V and 3 bases from J, with 13 bases between. The sequenced CDR3 bases are TGCAGTGCTAGAGCAGACACCGTCTACTACGAG. Protein: CSARADTVYYE. The complete CDR3 reads CSARADTVYYEQYF.

Notes on this clone: The read falls 3 residues short of the CDR3 end, and the missing part is taken from the germline J gene. V usage is TRBV7-9 and J usage is TRBJ2-7; 11 bases align to TRBD2. The trim removed 5 bases at V and 2 bases at J, leaving 5 bases unmatched. CDR3 size: 15 residues. Germline assignment: CDR1 SEHNR and CDR2 FQNEAQ (reference sequence). Incomplete CDR3 DNA: TGTGCCAGCAGCCATAGCGGGAGGGCCGCCTACGAG. Translation gives CASSHSGRAAYE. The entire CDR3 protein is CASSHSGRAAYEQYF.

This clone was observed at least ten times. The sequence runs out 3 residues before the end of the CDR3; the remainder is reconstructed from the germline J gene. The V call is TRBV20-1, the J call TRBJ1-5, with D possibly matching TRBD1 (5 bases). There are 13 residues in the CDR3. V lost 4 bases and J 7 bases, leaving 14 bases between the germline ends. CDR1 and CDR2 from the germline V gene are DFQATT and SNEGSKA (reference sequence). The sequenced part of the CDR3 DNA is TGCAGTGCTACGGCGCAGGGTCAACAGCCC. Translated, it gives CSATAQGQQP. The full-length CDR3 reads as CSATAQGQQPQHF.

On this clone: The DNA ends 3 residues before the CDR3 does, and the rest of the CDR3 is filled in from the germline J gene. The chain couples TRBV5-1 to TRBJ2-1, with D possibly being TRBD2 (5 bases). V lost 6 bases to trimming and J lost 3 bases, with 16 bases between them. Germline assignment: CDR1 SGHRS and CDR2 YFSETQ. This CDR3 has 15 amino acids. Incomplete CDR3 DNA: TGCGCCAGCACCACGATAGGACTGAACTACAATGAG. Translation gives CASTTIGLNYNE. The whole CDR3 region reads CASTTIGLNYNEQFF.

On this clone itself: The observed sequence ends 3 residues before the CDR3 terminus, with the missing tail filled in from the germline J gene. The chain is built from TRBV6-4 and TRBJ2-5; 9 bases are shared with TRBD1. CDR3 length: 15 residues. The trim removed 6 bases at V and 3 bases at J, leaving 8 bases unmatched. CDR1 MRHNA and CDR2 SNTAGT come from the germline V gene. The CDR3 here is CASSHRGRGEETQYF. CDR3 bases read: TGTGCCAGCAGCCACAGGGGGCGAGGGGAAGAGACC.

This clone was counted ten times or more. The read halts 3 residues ahead of the CDR3 end, with the missing end drawn from the germline J gene. This chain links TRBV7-3 with TRBJ1-1; TRBD1 matches 8 bases. The CDR3 totals 16 residues. From germline, CDR1 is SGHTA and CDR2 FQGTGA. The V and J ends lost 5 bases and 1 base, in that order; junction bases with no gene match: 9. Partial CDR3 DNA: TGTGCCAGCAGCCTCGGACAGGGAGGTTCGAACACTGAA. Encoded protein: CASSLGQGGSNTE. The whole CDR3 protein is CASSLGQGGSNTEAFF.

This clone has just a few counts. The read gets to within 3 residues of the CDR3 end, and the germline J gene fills in the rest. V usage is TRBV7-9 and J usage is TRBJ1-1, with 8 nucleotides matching TRBD1. CDR3 length: 12 amino acids. Germline V CDR1 and CDR2: SEHNR, FQNEAQ (reference sequence). The sequenced part of the CDR3 DNA is TGTGCCAGCAGCTCAGACAGGGGCAGT. Translating gives CASSSDRGS. The CDR3 in its entirety is CASSSDRGSAFF.

This clone has a count of ten or more. Read sequence stops 3 residues before the CDR3 end, and the germline J gene provides the missing end. The chain has TRBV12-3 or TRBV12-4 and TRBJ2-7; no definite D call. The CDR3 consists of 11 residues. Trimming removed 6 bases at V and 3 bases at J, with 6 bases between. CDR3 protein: CASSLYYEQYF. The sequenced part of the CDR3 DNA is TGTGCCAGCAGCCTATACTACGAG.

At least ten counts were recorded for this clone. The read terminates 3 residues before the CDR3 end, so the remaining end is supplied by the germline J gene. The chain recombines TRBV7-3 with TRBJ2-3, with D possibly TRBD2 on 6 matching bases. V was pared by 5 bases and J by 3 bases, with 15 bases between. Germline CDR1 is SGHTA and CDR2 is FQGTGA. There are 15 residues in the CDR3. The covered CDR3 bases are TGTGCCAGCAGCGGACAACCCGGAGGGACAGATACG. Translation gives CASSGQPGGTDT. The complete CDR3 sequence is CASSGQPGGTDTQYF.

The table lists this clone with a few counts. The read finishes 3 residues shy of the CDR3 end, and the germline J gene is used to complete it. The chain recombines TRBV18 with TRBJ1-1; 7 nucleotides line up with TRBD1. Germline values: CDR1 KGHSH, CDR2 LQKENI. The CDR3 is 16 residues long. The V segment lost 4 bases and the J segment 0 bases; nucleotides outside the gene matches: 8. Here the CDR3 reads CASSLYPGQMNTEAFF. The DNA read from the CDR3 is TGTGCCAGCTCACTGTACCCGGGACAGATGAACACTGAA.